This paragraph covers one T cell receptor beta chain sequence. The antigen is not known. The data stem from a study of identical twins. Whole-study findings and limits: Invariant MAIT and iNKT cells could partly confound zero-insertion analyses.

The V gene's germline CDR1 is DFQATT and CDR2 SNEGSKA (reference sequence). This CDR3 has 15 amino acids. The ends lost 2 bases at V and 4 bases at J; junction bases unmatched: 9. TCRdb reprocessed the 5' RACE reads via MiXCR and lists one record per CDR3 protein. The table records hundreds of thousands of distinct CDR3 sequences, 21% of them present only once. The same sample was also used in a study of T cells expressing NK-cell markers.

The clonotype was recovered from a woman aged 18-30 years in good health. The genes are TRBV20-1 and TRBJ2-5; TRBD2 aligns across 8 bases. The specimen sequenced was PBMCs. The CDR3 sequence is CSARTGTRLRETQYF. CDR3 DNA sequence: TGCAGTGCTAGAACAGGGACTAGATTGAGAGAGACCCAGTACTTC.